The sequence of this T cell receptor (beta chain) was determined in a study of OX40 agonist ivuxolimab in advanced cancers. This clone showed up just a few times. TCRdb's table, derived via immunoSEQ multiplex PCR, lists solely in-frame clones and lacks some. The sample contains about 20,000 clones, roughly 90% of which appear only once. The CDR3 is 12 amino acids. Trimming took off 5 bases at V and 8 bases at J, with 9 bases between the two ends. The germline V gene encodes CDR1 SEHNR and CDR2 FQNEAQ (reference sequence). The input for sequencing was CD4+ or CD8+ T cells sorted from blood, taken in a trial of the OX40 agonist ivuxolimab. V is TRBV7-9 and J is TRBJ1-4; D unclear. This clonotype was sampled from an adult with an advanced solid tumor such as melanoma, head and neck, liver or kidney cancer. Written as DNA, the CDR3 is TGTGCCAGCAGCCGGACGGAGGAAAAACTGTTTTTT. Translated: CASSRTEEKLFF.